This TCR beta chain originates from a study of T cell responses to AZD1222 COVID-19 vaccine. The study's findings and limits: Most donors were white British, females outnumbered males, and clonal diversity was possibly underestimated.

The protocol was immunoSEQ multiplex PCR, while the TCRdb copy is restricted to in-frame clones and leaves out a portion. Counted here are more than 100,000 clones, around 85% occurring once; the ten biggest clones make up over 5.5%. In the case of this clone: The antigen remains unidentified.

Germline CDR1 reads SGHAT; CDR2 reads FQNNGV. V shed 5 bases and J shed 2 bases, with 17 bases lying between them. CDR3 size: 16 residues. This sequence was found in an adult in good health. The chain combines TRBV11-2 with TRBJ2-3; perhaps TRBD1 as D (6 bases). The starting material was peripheral blood, obtained on day 0 of AZD1222 vaccination. CDR3 coding DNA: TGTGCCAGCAGCGTTGGTCCGGGACACCTCACAGATACGCAGTATTTT. It yields the protein CASSVGPGHLTDTQYF.